The present T cell receptor (beta chain) was sequenced within a study of T cells of healthy individuals. One entry per CDR3 protein, called by TCRdb with MiXCR from the 5' RACE reads. The data hold about 96,000 distinct CDR3 sequences, with approximately 18% observed a single time. The germline V gene has CDR1 SGHRS and CDR2 YFSETQ. This CDR3 is 17 amino acids long. The J segment lost 6 bases and the V segment lost 3 bases, leaving 12 bases of the junction unmatched. The V and J genes are TRBV5-1 and TRBJ2-1; 10 nucleotides agree with TRBD1. This receptor was taken from a human donor in good health. In DNA form, the CDR3 reads TGCGCCAGCAGCTACCAAATCGACTGGACAGGGGGCAATGAGCAGTTCTTC. Protein: CASSYQIDWTGGNEQFF.